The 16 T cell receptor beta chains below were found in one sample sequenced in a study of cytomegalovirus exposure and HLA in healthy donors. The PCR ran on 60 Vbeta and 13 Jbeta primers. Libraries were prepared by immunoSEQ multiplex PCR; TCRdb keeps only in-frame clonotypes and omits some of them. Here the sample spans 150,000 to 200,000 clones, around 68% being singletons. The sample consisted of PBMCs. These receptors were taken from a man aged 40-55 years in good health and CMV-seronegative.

CDR3 DNA sequence: TGTGCCAGCAGCTTGGTATGGGGGCTGGGAACCTACGAGCAGTACTTC. Translated, it gives CASSLVWGLGTYEQYF. V usage is TRBV5-5 and J usage is TRBJ2-7, with a weak D call TRBD1 (6 bases). Germline CDR1 SGHKS, CDR2 YYEKEE (reference sequence). V was pared by 0 bases and J by 2 bases, with 15 bases between. The CDR3 is made up of 16 amino acids.

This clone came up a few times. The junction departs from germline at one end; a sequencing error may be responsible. This CDR3 reads CSSSLLQGTQYF. The CDR3 DNA is TGTTCCAGCAGCTTACTGCAGGGGACCCAGTACTTC. The chain combines TRBV7-9 with TRBJ2-5; D might be TRBD1 (5 bases). Germline CDR1 SEHNR, CDR2 FQNEAQ (reference sequence). The CDR3 totals 12 residues. Full variable domain (remainder filled in from reference TRBV7-9 and TRBJ2-5): DTGVSQNPRHKITKRGQNVTFRCDPISEHNRLYWYRQTLGQGPEFLTYFQNEAQLEKSRLLSDRFSAERPKGSFSTLEIQRTEQGDSAMYLCSSSLLQGTQYFGPGTRLLVL.

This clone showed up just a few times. CDR3 sequence reads: CASSFGRGGGEQFF. CDR3 bases: TGTGCCAGCAGTTTTGGGCGGGGGGGTGGTGAGCAGTTCTTC. This chain joins TRBV28 and TRBJ2-1; TRBD2 agrees at 9 bases. CDR1 and CDR2 (germline): MDHEN, SYDVKM. The trim removed 3 bases at V and 9 bases at J, leaving 6 bases unmatched. This CDR3 has 14 amino acids.

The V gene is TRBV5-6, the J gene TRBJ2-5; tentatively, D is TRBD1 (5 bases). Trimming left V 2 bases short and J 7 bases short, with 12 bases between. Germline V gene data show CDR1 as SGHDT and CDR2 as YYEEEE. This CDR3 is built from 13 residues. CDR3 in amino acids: CASSFDSQGTQYF. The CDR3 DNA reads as TGTGCCAGCAGCTTCGACAGCCAGGGGACCCAGTACTTC.

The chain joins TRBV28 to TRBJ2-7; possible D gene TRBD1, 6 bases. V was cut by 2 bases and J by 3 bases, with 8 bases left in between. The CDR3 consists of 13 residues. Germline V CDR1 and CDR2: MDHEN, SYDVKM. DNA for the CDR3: TGTGCCAGCAGTTTAGCAGGGGTCTACGAGCAGTACTTC. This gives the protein CASSLAGVYEQYF.

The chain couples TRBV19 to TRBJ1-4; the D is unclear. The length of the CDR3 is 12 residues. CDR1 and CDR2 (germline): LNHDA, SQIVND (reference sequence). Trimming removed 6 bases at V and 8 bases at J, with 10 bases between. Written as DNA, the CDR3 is TGTGCCAGTAGGGTATCGGGAGAAAAACTGTTTTTT. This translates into CASRVSGEKLFF.

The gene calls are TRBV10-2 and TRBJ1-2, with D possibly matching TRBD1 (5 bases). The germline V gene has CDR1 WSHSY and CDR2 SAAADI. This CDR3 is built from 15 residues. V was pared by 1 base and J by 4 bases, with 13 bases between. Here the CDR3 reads CASSEWGEGAYGYTF. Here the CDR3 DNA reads TGCGCCAGCAGTGAGTGGGGCGAAGGGGCCTATGGCTACACCTTC.

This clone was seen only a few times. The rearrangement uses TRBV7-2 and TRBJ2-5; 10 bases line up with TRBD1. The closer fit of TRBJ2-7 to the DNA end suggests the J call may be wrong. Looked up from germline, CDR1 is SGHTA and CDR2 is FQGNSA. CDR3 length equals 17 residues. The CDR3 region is CASSLVGRDRGGYEQYF. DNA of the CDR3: TGTGCCAGCAGCTTAGTGGGGAGGGACAGGGGAGGATACGAGCAGTACTTC.

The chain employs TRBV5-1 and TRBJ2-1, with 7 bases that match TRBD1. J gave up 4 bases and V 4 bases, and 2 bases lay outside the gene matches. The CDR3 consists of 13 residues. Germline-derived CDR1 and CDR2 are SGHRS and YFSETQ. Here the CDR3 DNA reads TGCGCCAGCAGCCCGGACAGGTACAATGAGCAGTTCTTC. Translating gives CASSPDRYNEQFF.

Here the CDR3 reads CASSLLTDTGELFF. The CDR3 bases are TGTGCCAGTAGTCTTCTGACAGACACCGGGGAGCTGTTTTTT. The chain is built from TRBV19 and TRBJ2-2, with D tentatively TRBD1 (5 bases). V gave up 5 bases and J gave up 3 bases, with 10 bases separating them. The CDR3 totals 14 residues. Germline CDR1 reads LNHDA; CDR2 reads SQIVND (reference sequence).

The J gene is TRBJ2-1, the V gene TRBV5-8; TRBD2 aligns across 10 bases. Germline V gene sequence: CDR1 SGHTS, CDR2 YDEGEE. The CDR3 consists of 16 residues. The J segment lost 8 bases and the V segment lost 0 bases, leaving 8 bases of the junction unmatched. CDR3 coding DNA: TGTGCCAGCAGCTTGGTGAGCGGGGGGGTATTTGATGAGCAGTTCTTC. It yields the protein CASSLVSGGVFDEQFF.

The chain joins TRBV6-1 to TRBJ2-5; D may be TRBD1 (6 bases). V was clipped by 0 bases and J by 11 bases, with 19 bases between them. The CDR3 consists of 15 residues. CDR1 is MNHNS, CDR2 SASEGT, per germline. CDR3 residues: CASSEAPTSPGEQYF. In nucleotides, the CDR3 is TGTGCCAGCAGTGAAGCGCCCACTAGTCCAGGGGAGCAGTACTTC.

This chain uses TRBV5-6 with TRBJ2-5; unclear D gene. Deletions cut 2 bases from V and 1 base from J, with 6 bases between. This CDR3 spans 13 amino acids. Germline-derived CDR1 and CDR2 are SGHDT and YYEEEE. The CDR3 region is CASSFLSQETQYF. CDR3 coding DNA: TGTGCCAGCAGCTTTCTGAGCCAAGAGACCCAGTACTTC.

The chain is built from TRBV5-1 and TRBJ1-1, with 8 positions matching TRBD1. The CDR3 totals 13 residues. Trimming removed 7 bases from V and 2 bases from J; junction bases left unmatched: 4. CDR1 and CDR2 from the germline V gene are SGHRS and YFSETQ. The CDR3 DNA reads TGCGCCAGCGGAGGGACAGGAAACACTGAAGCTTTCTTT. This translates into CASGGTGNTEAFF.

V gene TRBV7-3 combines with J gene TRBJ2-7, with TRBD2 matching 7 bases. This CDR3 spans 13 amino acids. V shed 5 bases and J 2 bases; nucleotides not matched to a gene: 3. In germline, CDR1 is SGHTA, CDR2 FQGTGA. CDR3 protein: CASSPGLTYEQYF. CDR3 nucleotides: TGTGCCAGCAGCCCGGGACTAACCTACGAGCAGTACTTC.

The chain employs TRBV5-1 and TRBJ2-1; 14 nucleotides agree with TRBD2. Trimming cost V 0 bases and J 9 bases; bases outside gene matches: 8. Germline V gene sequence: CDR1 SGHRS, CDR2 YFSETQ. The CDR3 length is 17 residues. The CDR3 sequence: CASSLGTTSGGAGEQFF. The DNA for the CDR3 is TGCGCCAGCAGCTTGGGGACGACTAGCGGGGGGGCGGGTGAGCAGTTCTTC.